One and the same sample provided the 18 T cell receptor beta chains below, sequenced in a study of blood T cells in healthy people across ages. PCR was performed a second time for 7 to 11 cycles using a sample-barcoded 5' primer and a J-beta primer mix. Via MiXCR, TCRdb re-called the 5' RACE reads, giving one row per CDR3 protein. The sample yields fewer than 2,000,000 distinct CDR3 sequences, about 39% seen once. The specimen was blood. All receptors derive from a human donor in good health.

V and J are TRBV9 and TRBJ2-1; 8 positions match TRBD2. CDR1 SGDLS and CDR2 YYNGEE come from the germline V gene. The CDR3 runs to 16 residues. V lost 4 bases, J lost 1 base, and 7 bases stayed unmatched. The CDR3 loop reads CASSFTSGLSYNEQFF. The CDR3 region has the DNA TGTGCCAGCAGCTTTACTAGCGGCCTATCCTACAATGAGCAGTTCTTC.

This clonotype has a single count. The genes are TRBV14 and TRBJ2-4; 9 nucleotides match TRBD1. Judging by the DNA end, TRBJ2-7 fits better; the J call may be wrong. Germline CDR1 SGHDN, CDR2 FVKESK. The CDR3 has 17 residues. The CDR3 here is CASSRQTGGGSHYEQYF. For the CDR3, the DNA is TGTGCCAGCAGCCGACAAACAGGGGGCGGCTCTCACTACGAGCAGTACTTC.

This clonotype was counted between two and nine times. This sequence joins TRBV5-6 and TRBJ2-5; D uncertain. This CDR3 has 17 amino acids. V was clipped by 0 bases and J by 2 bases, with 17 bases between them. Germline V gene sequence: CDR1 SGHDT, CDR2 YYEEEE. CDR3 coding DNA: TGTGCCAGCAGCTTGGATGGTTTGGCATACTGGCAAGAGACCCAGTACTTC. Its protein product is CASSLDGLAYWQETQYF.

This clonotype was seen only a few times. The V call is TRBV7-2, the J call TRBJ2-3; TRBD1 might be the D (5 bases). Deletions cut 5 bases from V and 2 bases from J, with 17 bases between. Germline values: CDR1 SGHTA, CDR2 FQGNSA. This CDR3 region has 16 residues. CDR3: CASSPARGIITDTQYF. In DNA form, the CDR3 reads TGTGCCAGCAGCCCCGCTAGGGGTATAATCACAGATACGCAGTATTTT.

The gene calls are TRBV5-5 and TRBJ2-3, with 11 bases that match TRBD2. Germline assignment: CDR1 SGHKS and CDR2 YYEKEE (reference sequence). The CDR3 consists of 16 residues. V was clipped by 4 bases and J by 0 bases; unmatched bases: 4. The CDR3 DNA sequence: TGTGCCAGCAGCCGCACTAGCGGGGGAAGCACAGATACGCAGTATTTT. The encoded protein is CASSRTSGGSTDTQYF.

This clonotype came up a few times. The chain recombines TRBV7-9 with TRBJ2-7, with D maybe TRBD2 (6 bases). The CDR3 runs 14 residues. V lost 3 bases to trimming and J lost 2 bases, with 11 bases between them. Germline assignment: CDR1 SEHNR and CDR2 FQNEAQ (reference sequence). The CDR3 region is CASSFREVTYEQYF. The CDR3 DNA reads TGTGCCAGCAGCTTTAGGGAGGTGACCTACGAGCAGTACTTC.

Of note for this clonotype: The germline gene is not matched at one end of the junction; a read error may be the cause. The chain has TRBV5-1 and TRBJ2-5; 7 positions match TRBD2. Looked up from germline, CDR1 is SGHRS and CDR2 is YFSETQ. This CDR3 region has 15 residues. Here the CDR3 reads CASSLPGGNQETQYF. DNA for the CDR3: TGCGCTAGCAGCTTGCCCGGGGGGAACCAAGAGACCCAGTACTTC. Complete variable domain (other parts from reference TRBV5-1 and TRBJ2-5): KAGVTQTPRYLIKTRGQQVTLSCSPISGHRSVSWYQQTPGQGLQFLFEYFSETQRNKGNFPGRFSGRQFSNSRSEMNVSTLELGDSALYLCASSLPGGNQETQYFGPGTRLLVL.

The chain has TRBV15 and TRBJ1-3, with unresolved D. This CDR3 spans 16 amino acids. Trimming cost V 4 bases and J 1 base, with 14 bases left between them. In germline, CDR1 is LNHNV, CDR2 YYDKDF (reference sequence). The CDR3 DNA follows: TGTGCCACCAGCAACACTCCCCGGGGTTCTGGAAACACCATATATTTT. Its protein product is CATSNTPRGSGNTIYF.

This clonotype was counted between two and nine times. J is TRBJ2-5 and V is TRBV9; 10 bases align to TRBD1. This CDR3 is 15 amino acids long. The V gene's germline CDR1 is SGDLS and CDR2 YYNGEE. Trimming at V came to 3 bases and at J to 5 bases, leaving 7 bases not matched to a gene. The CDR3 loop reads CASSARTGGRETQYF. DNA of the CDR3: TGTGCCAGCAGCGCCCGGACAGGGGGAAGGGAGACCCAGTACTTC. The whole variable domain, remainder taken from reference TRBV9 and TRBJ2-5, is DSGVTQTPKHLITATGQRVTLRCSPRSGDLSVYWYQQSLDQGLQFLIQYYNGEERAKGNILERFSAQQFPDLHSELNLSSLELGDSALYFCASSARTGGRETQYFGPGTRLLVL.

This clonotype has just a few counts. The chain joins TRBV5-1 to TRBJ1-6; tentatively, D is TRBD1 (5 bases). V gave up 4 bases and J gave up 9 bases, with 11 bases separating them. CDR1 SGHRS and CDR2 YFSETQ come from the germline V gene. The CDR3 is made up of 13 amino acids. The DNA for the CDR3 is TGCGCCAGCAGCGGGGGAGAAGGTTCACCCCTCCACTTT. Translating gives CASSGGEGSPLHF.

This clonotype has just a few counts. The chain carries TRBV29-1 and TRBJ2-5; D remains unclear. CDR1 and CDR2 from the germline V gene are SQVTM and ANQGSEA. CDR3 size: 12 residues. V was pared by 5 bases and J by 5 bases, with 12 bases between. The CDR3 bases are TGCAGCGTTAGAACTACTTCCGAGACCCAGTACTTC. Its translation is CSVRTTSETQYF.

The chain carries TRBV4-1 and TRBJ1-1; no clear D gene. The CDR3 is 13 amino acids. Germline assignment: CDR1 MGHRA and CDR2 YSYEKL. Trimming stripped 4 bases from V and 3 bases from J, with 9 bases between. The CDR3 DNA is TGCGCCAGCAGCCCGCTCACTTACACTGAAGCTTTCTTT. Its translation: CASSPLTYTEAFF.

The V call is TRBV12-3 or TRBV12-4, the J call TRBJ1-1; D unresolved. CDR3 length: 14 amino acids. Deletions cut 1 base from V and 3 bases from J, with 9 bases between. The CDR3 here is CASSLELTHTEAFF. CDR3 bases: TGTGCCAGCAGTTTAGAGCTGACACACACTGAAGCTTTCTTT.

This clonotype was detected only a few times. In nucleotides, the CDR3 is TGTGCCAGCAGCTTACCGGGGGGAGTGGGGGAGCAGTACTTC. Translation gives CASSLPGGVGEQYF. V gene TRBV7-6 combines with J gene TRBJ2-5; 7 bases are shared with TRBD2. CDR1 and CDR2 from the germline V gene are SGHVS and FNYEAQ. This CDR3 region has 14 residues. V trimming: 2 bases; J trimming: 11 bases; junction bases outside the gene matches: 11.

This clonotype was found a few times. The genes are TRBV6-5 and TRBJ2-1; D is possibly TRBD1 (5 bases). CDR1 is MNHEY, CDR2 SVGAGI, per germline. This CDR3 is built from 14 residues. V lost 6 bases, J lost 8 bases, and 17 bases lay in between. CDR3 sequence reads: CASRFDRKWDEQFF. For the CDR3, the DNA is TGTGCCAGCAGATTCGACAGAAAATGGGATGAGCAGTTCTTC.

The rearrangement uses TRBV4-3 and TRBJ2-4; no clear D. The assigned J gene may be wrong: the sequence end matches TRBJ2-7 better. From germline, CDR1 is LGHNA and CDR2 YSLEER. There are 13 residues in the CDR3. CDR3 residues: CASSQERKDEQYF. The CDR3 DNA reads as TGCGCCAGCAGCCAAGAACGGAAGGACGAGCAGTACTTC.

This clonotype was observed a few times. The rearrangement uses TRBV4-3 and TRBJ1-2; D possibly corresponds to TRBD1 (5 bases). The CDR3 has 13 amino acids. Germline loops: CDR1 LGHNA, CDR2 YSLEER. The V and J ends lost 5 bases and 6 bases respectively, with 13 bases between them. CDR3 sequence (DNA): TGCGCCAGCAGCTCTACCAGGGTCGATGGCTACACCTTC. It yields the protein CASSSTRVDGYTF.

This clonotype has a count of ten or more. The chain uses TRBV9 and TRBJ1-1, with D hard to call. CDR3 size: 15 residues. Looked up from germline, CDR1 is SGDLS and CDR2 is YYNGEE. Trimming left V 1 base short and J 0 bases short, with 10 bases between. The CDR3: CASSVIASLNTEAFF. The CDR3 bases are TGTGCCAGCAGCGTAATAGCCTCCTTGAACACTGAAGCTTTCTTT. Supplemented by reference TRBV9 and TRBJ1-1, the full variable domain reads DSGVTQTPKHLITATGQRVTLRCSPRSGDLSVYWYQQSLDQGLQFLIQYYNGEERAKGNILERFSAQQFPDLHSELNLSSLELGDSALYFCASSVIASLNTEAFFGQGTRLTVV.